This T cell receptor beta chain was captured by sequencing in a study of regulatory and conventional T cells in RAG deficiency. General study results and limits: Shannon entropy fell and Simpson indices rose in RAG-deficient patients. In Omenn syndrome, Treg and Tconv repertoires overlapped >85%.

The sorted regulatory T cells were CD4+, CD25-high and CD127-low, with genomic DNA sequenced. The CDR3 loop spans 14 amino acids. The V gene's germline CDR1 is KGHSH and CDR2 LQKENI. Between the trimmed V and J ends, which lost 6 bases and 4 bases, there was a span of 15 bases. The table came from immunoSEQ multiplex PCR; TCRdb's copy has only in-frame clones and leaves some out. The sample has under 30,000 clones, about nine tenths seen once; the top ten hold around 0.82%. Of note for this clone: What it binds is not known.

Separately, the same data were catalogued under a study of regulatory T cells. Per that study: Primers: 52 TRBV forward and 13 TRBJ reverse. Regulatory T cells showed the strongest V-J pair restriction and V/J gene skewing among patient repertoires.

The TCR originated in a human donor in good health. The sequenced material came from Tregs sorted from blood. The chain has TRBV18 and TRBJ1-1; no reliable D call. This chain's CDR3 is CASSTNGGGTEAFF. CDR3 DNA sequence: TGTGCCAGCTCGACCAACGGCGGTGGCACTGAAGCTTTCTTT.